These 20 T cell receptor beta chains were sequenced from one sample in a study of blood T cells in healthy people across ages. Using a J-beta primer mix together with a sample-barcoded 5' primer, a second PCR was run for about 7 to 12 cycles. TCRdb used MiXCR to reprocess the 5' RACE reads, holding one entry per CDR3 protein. The sample lists 800,000 or so distinct CDR3 sequences; around 62% were seen once. The sample consisted of blood. The receptor set was obtained from a man aged 25 to 45 in good health.

V gene TRBV30 combines with J gene TRBJ1-3; D ambiguous. The V gene's germline CDR1 is GTSNPN and CDR2 SVGIG (reference sequence). V lost 6 bases, J lost 4 bases, and 7 bases lay in between. This CDR3 is 11 amino acids long. The CDR3 loop reads CACSQGNTIYF. CDR3 coding DNA: TGTGCCTGCTCCCAGGGAAACACCATATATTTT.

This clonotype was seen more than once but under ten times. This rearrangement joins TRBV20-1 to TRBJ1-2; a weak D match, TRBD1 (5 bases). CDR1 and CDR2 from the germline V gene are DFQATT and SNEGSKA (reference sequence). With 3 bases removed from V and 8 bases from J, the gap between germline ends came to 7 bases. The CDR3 has 10 amino acids. In nucleotides, the CDR3 is TGCAGTGCTAGGGAGGGGGGCTACACCTTC. This sequence encodes CSAREGGYTF.

The V and J genes are TRBV20-1 and TRBJ2-2, with 9 bases fitting TRBD2. V gave up 3 bases and J gave up 2 bases; unmatched junction bases: 4. This CDR3 contains 15 residues. Germline V gives CDR1 DFQATT, CDR2 SNEGSKA (reference sequence). This CDR3 is CSASIAGANTGELFF. The CDR3 region has the DNA TGCAGTGCTAGTATAGCGGGAGCTAACACCGGGGAGCTGTTTTTT.

The V gene is TRBV29-1, the J gene TRBJ2-1; either TRBD1 or TRBD2 may supply D (5 bases each). Trimming left V 8 bases short and J 10 bases short, with 18 bases between. This CDR3 comprises 12 residues. Germline V gives CDR1 SQVTM, CDR2 ANQGSEA. CDR3 nucleotides: TGCAGCTCGCACCGGGACCCCGACGAGCAGTTCTTC. Translated, it gives CSSHRDPDEQFF.

The chain uses TRBV12-3 or TRBV12-4 and TRBJ1-4; no clear D. The CDR3 has 14 amino acids. Trimming shortened V by 3 bases and J by 7 bases, and 12 bases separated the two germline ends. The CDR3 reads CASSFDSVGEKLFF. The DNA of the CDR3 is TGTGCCAGCAGTTTTGACTCAGTGGGTGAAAAACTGTTTTTT.

Concerning this clonotype: This may come from a read error, since a much larger clone is one base off. The chain recombines TRBV5-5 with TRBJ2-1; no reliable D call. The germline CDR1 and CDR2 sequences are SGHKS and YYEKEE (reference sequence). Deletions cut 2 bases from V and 3 bases from J, with 12 bases between. The CDR3 consists of 15 residues. DNA for the CDR3: TGTGCCAGCAGCTTAGATGGCAGAGACTACAATGAGCAGTTCTTC. It yields the protein CASSLDGRDYNEQFF. Together with reference TRBV5-5 and TRBJ2-1, the CDR3 gives the full variable domain: DAGVTQSPTHLIKTRGQQVTLRCSPISGHKSVSWYQQVLGQGPQFIFQYYEKEERGRGNFPDRFSARQFPNYSSELNVNALLLGDSALYLCASSLDGRDYNEQFFGPGTRLTVL.

In its sample, this clonotype was seen a few times. The J gene is TRBJ1-2, the V gene TRBV6-2 or TRBV6-3, with 10 bases fitting TRBD1. J gave up 4 bases and V 6 bases, and 5 bases lay outside the gene matches. CDR1 MNHEY and CDR2 SVGEGT come from the germline V gene. This CDR3 region has 14 residues. CDR3 nucleotide sequence: TGTGCCAGCAGGCCGGGACAGGGGTTCTATGGCTACACCTTC. Its translation is CASRPGQGFYGYTF.

V usage is TRBV27 and J usage is TRBJ2-1, with 7 bases that match TRBD1. Germline loops: CDR1 MNHEY, CDR2 SMNVEV (reference sequence). The CDR3 covers 14 residues. J gave up 5 bases and V 4 bases, and 5 bases lay outside the gene matches. Here the CDR3 reads CASSWPDRDNEQFF. CDR3 nucleotide sequence: TGTGCCAGCAGTTGGCCCGACAGGGACAATGAGCAGTTCTTC.

The V call is TRBV3-1, the J call TRBJ1-6, with D possibly being TRBD1 (5 bases). CDR1 and CDR2 (germline): LGHDT, YNNKEL (reference sequence). This CDR3 is built from 15 residues. V shed 1 base and J shed 9 bases, with 13 bases lying between them. The CDR3: CASSQVTGQGSPLHF. CDR3 nucleotide sequence: TGTGCCAGCAGCCAAGTTACGGGGCAGGGTTCACCCCTCCACTTT.

The genes are TRBV7-3 and TRBJ1-2; a possible D gene is TRBD1 (5 bases). The ends were cut back, 5 bases at V and 6 bases at J, with 7 bases in the middle. CDR1 and CDR2 from the germline V gene are SGHTA and FQGTGA. CDR3 size: 11 residues. The CDR3 DNA reads TGTGCCAGCAGCGGGGGGGATGGCTACACCTTC. Amino acids: CASSGGDGYTF.

This clonotype was counted only a few times. This chain uses TRBV20-1 with TRBJ2-1; 7 nucleotides match TRBD2. The CDR3 sequence is 13 residues long. V gave up 4 bases and J gave up 5 bases; unmatched junction bases: 5. Looked up from germline, CDR1 is DFQATT and CDR2 is SNEGSKA (reference sequence). Written as DNA, the CDR3 is TGCAGTGCTAAGGGAGGGCACCACAATGAGCAGTTCTTC. As protein: CSAKGGHHNEQFF.

The genes are TRBV20-1 and TRBJ2-2, with a tentative D call TRBD2 (6 bases). This CDR3 has 14 residues. CDR1 and CDR2 (germline): DFQATT, SNEGSKA (reference sequence). Deletions cut 0 bases from V and 4 bases from J, with 9 bases between. DNA for the CDR3: TGCAGTGCTAGAGAGGTGGGGGGCACCGGGGAGCTGTTTTTT. Amino acid sequence: CSAREVGGTGELFF.

This clonotype was observed a handful of times. V gene TRBV7-3 combines with J gene TRBJ2-6; either TRBD1 or TRBD2 may fit D (6 bases each). The CDR3 sequence is 19 residues long. Trimming stripped 4 bases from V and 0 bases from J, with 19 bases between. Germline V gives CDR1 SGHTA, CDR2 FQGTGA. CDR3 protein: CASSSEGGHPSSGANVLTF. The DNA of the CDR3 is TGTGCCAGCAGCTCCGAGGGGGGACACCCGAGCTCTGGGGCCAACGTCCTGACTTTC. The entire variable domain, with the rest obtained from reference TRBV7-3 and TRBJ2-6, is as follows: GAGVSQTPSNKVTEKGKYVELRCDPISGHTALYWYRQSLGQGPEFLIYFQGTGAADDSGLPNDRFFAVRPEGSVSTLKIQRTERGDSAVYLCASSSEGGHPSSGANVLTFGAGSRLTVL.

The V and J genes are TRBV6-6 and TRBJ1-2, with 7 bases aligning to TRBD1. The CDR3 loop spans 16 amino acids. The germline V gene has CDR1 MNHNY and CDR2 SVGAGI (reference sequence). V dropped 1 base and J dropped 6; count of bases not matched to a gene: 11. CDR3 in amino acids: CASSYFKTGSVDGYTF. In DNA form, the CDR3 reads TGTGCCAGCAGTTACTTCAAGACAGGGAGTGTGGATGGCTACACCTTC.

The chain uses TRBV7-9 and TRBJ2-7; the match to TRBD2 covers 7 bases. This CDR3 contains 15 residues. V shed 1 base, J shed 5 bases, and the junction held 8 bases outside the gene matches. CDR1 and CDR2 (germline): SEHNR, FQNEAQ (reference sequence). The CDR3 DNA reads as TGTGCCAGCAGCTTAGACGGGGGGATTTTGGACGAGCAGTACTTC. It codes for CASSLDGGILDEQYF.

CDR3 loop: CASSRHRSLGANVLTF. CDR3 coding DNA: TGTGCCAGCAGCAGGCACAGATCTCTGGGAGCCAACGTCCTGACTTTC. J is TRBJ2-6 and V is TRBV11-3; D is uncertain. Per the germline V gene, CDR1 is SGHNT and CDR2 is YENEEA. This CDR3 is 16 amino acids long. Trimming cost V 5 bases and J 7 bases, with 18 bases left between them.

This clonotype was seen a few times. The rearrangement joins TRBV7-6 to TRBJ2-5; D uncertain. Trimming removed 4 bases from V and 0 bases from J, with 9 bases in between. Per germline, CDR1 SGHVS and CDR2 FNYEAQ. This CDR3 has 14 amino acids. The CDR3 loop is CASSSRINQETQYF. Written as DNA, the CDR3 is TGTGCCAGCAGCTCTAGAATAAACCAAGAGACCCAGTACTTC.

CDR3 nucleotides: TGTGCCAGCAGTTTCACTCCTCACTCCTACAATGAGCAGTTCTTC. It codes for CASSFTPHSYNEQFF. V gene TRBV27 combines with J gene TRBJ2-1; D is unclear. Deletions cut 3 bases from V and 0 bases from J, with 9 bases between. The length of the CDR3 is 15 residues. Germline lookup yields CDR1 MNHEY and CDR2 SMNVEV (reference sequence).

The chain combines TRBV28 with TRBJ2-1; the match to TRBD2 covers 8 bases. Germline trimming cut 7 bases from V and 3 bases from J; bases unmatched to any gene: 5. CDR3 length equals 14 residues. Germline lookup yields CDR1 MDHEN and CDR2 SYDVKM. The CDR3 loop is CASTNGGGYNEQFF. CDR3 DNA sequence: TGTGCCAGCACTAACGGGGGGGGCTACAATGAGCAGTTCTTC.

The chain couples TRBV28 to TRBJ1-2; D ambiguous. The CDR3 is made up of 14 amino acids. Trimming took off 3 bases at V and 4 bases at J, with 12 bases between the two ends. Looked up from germline, CDR1 is MDHEN and CDR2 is SYDVKM. This CDR3 reads CASSFTSWFYGYTF. CDR3 coding DNA: TGTGCCAGCAGTTTTACCTCATGGTTCTATGGCTACACCTTC.